This TCR beta chain was identified in a study of shared clonotypes between healthy human individuals. Trimming took off 6 bases at V and 5 bases at J, with 17 bases between the two ends. The length of the CDR3 is 14 residues. The germline CDR1 and CDR2 sequences are MDHEN and SYDVKM. Ten immunoSEQ deep assay plates were used to sequence the DNA of unsorted PBMCs. Profiling relied on immunoSEQ multiplex PCR, and the TCRdb table lists in-frame clones only, not all of them. The data show hundreds of thousands of clones, around 78% seen once. Worth noting for this clone: This specimen includes other DNA sequences encoding the same CDR3.

Input material: PBMCs. The chain couples TRBV28 to TRBJ2-7; D may be TRBD2 (5 bases). The TCR comes from a woman aged 40-49 years in good health. Some clones in this sample may be carry-over from other donors' samples. The CDR3 bases are TGTGCCAGCAGCCGGCCCGGGATAATTCACGAGCAGTACTTC. Translating gives CASSRPGIIHEQYF.